A selection of T cell receptor beta chains follows, all from one sample in a study of cytomegalovirus exposure and HLA in healthy donors. The assay was immunoSEQ multiplex PCR, and TCRdb's table has in-frame clones only and misses some. Here the sample spans around 160,000 clones, roughly 80% being singletons. What was sequenced was PBMCs. The receptor source for this set is a male donor in good health and CMV-seropositive. CDR3s include the opening cysteine and the closing phenylalanine or tryptophan. The D gene is left open where the match is weak. Only part of the rows carry a size: once, few, many, or a class if the clone is expanded.

D gene	CDR3 length	clone size	V gene	J gene	CDR3 DNA	CDR3 protein
TRBD2	14	.	TRBV10-3	TRBJ2-2	TGTGCCACCCTGACTAGCGGGAACACCGGGGAGCTGTTTTTT	CATLTSGNTGELFF
TRBD2	16	.	TRBV27	TRBJ2-7	TGTGCCAGCAGTCAGCGGGGGCTAGCGGGAGGGCGCGAGCAGTACTTC	CASSQRGLAGGREQYF
.	13	few	TRBV7-9	TRBJ1-1	TGTGCCAGCACCTGGACATCTAACACTGAAGCTTTCTTT	CASTWTSNTEAFF
.	15	few	TRBV19	TRBJ1-1	TGTGCCAGTACCAGGTATAGCCGGGAGGCGACTGAAGCTTTCTTT	CASTRYSREATEAFF
.	15	.	TRBV28	TRBJ2-5	TGTGCCGCCCTACCACTAGGCGGCGGCGGGGAGACCCAGTACTTC	CAALPLGGGGETQYF
.	16	few	TRBV4-1	TRBJ1-2	TGCGCCAGCAGCCAACCCCGGGGCGGGAGGAGCTATGGCTACACCTTC	CASSQPRGGRSYGYTF
.	15	few	TRBV30	TRBJ2-3	TGTGCCTGGAGCGGCGGACAGCAGAGCACAGATACGCAGTATTTT	CAWSGGQQSTDTQYF
.	15	.	TRBV6-4	TRBJ2-3	TGTGCCAGCAGTCTGACTACCGTCTCCACAGATACGCAGTATTTT	CASSLTTVSTDTQYF
TRBD1	13	once	TRBV10-3	TRBJ1-4	TGTGCCATCCGGGACAGAGTTAATGAAAAACTGTTTTTT	CAIRDRVNEKLFF
.	14	.	TRBV2	TRBJ2-1	TGTGCCAGCAGTGAACCCTCCCGACAGGCGGAGCAGTTCTTC	CASSEPSRQAEQFF
.	13	.	TRBV5-5	TRBJ2-3	TGTGCCAGCTTCAGGACAGACACAGATACGCAGTATTTT	CASFRTDTDTQYF
TRBD1	13	.	TRBV30	TRBJ1-1	TGTGCCTGGAGTCCTCGGACAGGGTTTGAAGCTTTCTTT	CAWSPRTGFEAFF
.	15	.	TRBV7-9	TRBJ2-6	TGTGCCAGCAGCTTGCAGCGGGACAGGGCCAACGTCCTGACTTTC	CASSLQRDRANVLTF
.	13	.	TRBV7-9	TRBJ2-5	TGTGCCAGCAGCTTAGAAGTGCGGGAGACCCAGTACTTC	CASSLEVRETQYF
.	15	.	TRBV7-2	TRBJ1-1	TGTGCCAGCAGCCCTAGCGGGACCGCAGGGACTGAAGCTTTCTTT	CASSPSGTAGTEAFF
TRBD1	13	.	TRBV7-2	TRBJ2-7	TGTGCCAGCAGAGCACCAGGGGGCTACGAGCAGTACTTC	CASRAPGGYEQYF
.	15	.	TRBV5-8	TRBJ1-5	TGTGCCAGCAGCCCTGGGACATGGACAAATCAGCCCCAGCATTTT	CASSPGTWTNQPQHF
.	17	.	TRBV7-9	TRBJ2-6	TGTGCCAGCAGCCCCACCGGGGGGCGAGGGGGGGCCAACGTCCTGACTTTC	CASSPTGGRGGANVLTF
TRBD2	15	.	TRBV18	TRBJ2-1	TGTGCCAGCTCACCCGGGACTAGTGCCAGAAATGAGCAGTTCTTC	CASSPGTSARNEQFF
.	15	.	TRBV10-3	TRBJ2-1	TGTGCCATCAGTGATCCCCTGAAATCACACGAGGGGCAGTTCTTC	CAISDPLKSHEGQFF
TRBD1	13	few	TRBV29-1	TRBJ1-3	TGCAGCGGGGGACAGGGGGCAGGAAACACCATATATTTT	CSGGQGAGNTIYF
TRBD1	13	.	TRBV19	TRBJ1-4	TGTGCCAGTAGGGGGACAGGGACTGAAAAACTGTTTTTT	CASRGTGTEKLFF
TRBD2	16	.	TRBV6-1	TRBJ2-1	TGTGCCAGCAGTGGGACTAGCGGGAGATCCTACAATGAGCAGTTCTTC	CASSGTSGRSYNEQFF
TRBD1	17	once	TRBV27	TRBJ2-2	TGTGCCAGCAGAATAGAAAACAGGGGGACAAACACCGGGGAGCTGTTTTTT	CASRIENRGTNTGELFF
.	15	few	TRBV4-3	TRBJ2-7	TGCGCCAGCAGCCAACAACTAGCCGGAACCTACGAGCAGTACTTC	CASSQQLAGTYEQYF
TRBD2	14	.	TRBV19	TRBJ2-5	TGTGCCAGTAGGGAGGCGGGGGGGCCGGAGACCCAGTACTTC	CASREAGGPETQYF
.	17	few	TRBV10-3	TRBJ2-1	TGTGCCATCAGTGAGTCTACTTCACAGCGGAAAGACAATGAGCAGTTCTTC	CAISESTSQRKDNEQFF
TRBD2	16	few	TRBV9	TRBJ2-1	TGTGCCAGCAGCGCCCTAGCGGGAGGGAGTTACAATGAGCAGTTCTTC	CASSALAGGSYNEQFF
TRBD1	12	.	TRBV5-1	TRBJ1-2	TGCGCCAGCAGCCTGCGGGACAGCGGCTACACCTTC	CASSLRDSGYTF